A single sample is the source of the 12 T cell receptor beta chains below, sequenced in a study of lymphopenia after photon versus proton radiotherapy (dated by TCRdb to the late 2010s). The receptor library was made with the immunoSEQ multiplex PCR assay. TCRdb retrieved this table from immuneACCESS and kept in-frame rearrangements only. Not all clones are present; in checked studies, unresolved V genes account for under half, and no reason is known for the remainder. The sample contains tens of thousands of clones, 85% to 95% of them found a single time. The ten largest clones represent 0.55% to 0.9% of the sample. Sequenced material: peripheral blood, taken from a patient treated with photon-based radiotherapy. All receptors come from a woman between 45 and 60 years old with cholangiocarcinoma.

The chain links TRBV18 to TRBJ2-7, with 7 positions matching TRBD1. After removal of 6 bases from V and 3 bases from J, the junction contained 8 bases not matched to a gene. The germline V gene has CDR1 KGHSH and CDR2 LQKENI. This CDR3 spans 14 amino acids. The CDR3 DNA is TGTGCCAGCTCGGGCACAGGGGCCGGCTACGAGCAGTACTTC. Protein: CASSGTGAGYEQYF.

This rearrangement joins TRBV7-9 to TRBJ2-1; possibly TRBD1 for D (5 bases). V was shortened by 1 base and J by 5 bases, with 9 bases between the two germline ends. In germline, CDR1 is SEHNR, CDR2 FQNEAQ (reference sequence). The CDR3 runs 14 residues. The CDR3 protein is CASSLEDSHNEQFF. Here the CDR3 DNA reads TGTGCCAGCAGCTTAGAAGACAGCCACAATGAGCAGTTCTTC.

V gene TRBV2 combines with J gene TRBJ2-3; no clear D gene. Germline assignment: CDR1 SNHLY and CDR2 FYNNEI. The V gene lost 6 bases and the J gene lost 2 bases, with 6 bases spanning the gap. The CDR3 extends over 12 amino acids. CDR3 DNA sequence: TGTGCCAGCAGCCCGAACACAGATACGCAGTATTTT. Protein: CASSPNTDTQYF.

In this sample, this clone turned up once. The V and J genes are TRBV28 and TRBJ1-1; the match to TRBD1 covers 8 bases. This CDR3 contains 15 residues. The junction had 8 bases not matched to a gene; V was cut back by 5 bases and J by 3 bases. In germline, CDR1 is MDHEN, CDR2 SYDVKM. In DNA form, the CDR3 reads TGTGCCAGCAGTGCCTCAGGGGGCGCGGACACTGAAGCTTTCTTT. It translates to CASSASGGADTEAFF. The full variable domain, in which reference TRBV28 and TRBJ1-1 provide the parts outside the CDR3, is DVKVTQSSRYLVKRTGEKVFLECVQDMDHENMFWYRQDPGLGLRLIYFSYDVKMKEKGDIPEGYSVSREKKERFSLILESASTNQTSMYLCASSASGGADTEAFFGQGTRLTVV.

Here the CDR3 reads CASSLGQQTYEQYF. For the CDR3, the DNA is TGTGCCAGCAGCTTGGGACAGCAGACCTACGAGCAGTACTTC. The chain is built from TRBV5-4 and TRBJ2-7; tentatively, D is TRBD1 (5 bases). Germline CDR1 and CDR2: SGHNT and YYREEE (reference sequence). Between the trimmed V and J ends, which lost 0 bases and 2 bases, there was a span of 9 bases. This CDR3 has 14 residues.

The chain is built from TRBV18 and TRBJ2-5; D unclear. Germline V lookup: CDR1 KGHSH, CDR2 LQKENI. V dropped 2 bases and J dropped 1 base, with 8 bases sitting between them. The CDR3 is 14 amino acids. Written as DNA, the CDR3 is TGTGCCAGCTCACCAAGACGGATCCAAGAGACCCAGTACTTC. This sequence encodes CASSPRRIQETQYF.

The genes are TRBV15 and TRBJ2-1; 7 nucleotides agree with TRBD1. Germline trimming cut 6 bases from V and 3 bases from J; bases unmatched to any gene: 11. The germline gives CDR1 LNHNV, CDR2 YYDKDF (reference sequence). There are 16 residues in the CDR3. In DNA, the CDR3 is TGTGCCACCAGACAAGAGAGAAGGACAGGCTACAATGAGCAGTTCTTC. Its translation: CATRQERRTGYNEQFF.

The CDR3 region is CASSPGGDGYTF. The CDR3 nucleotides are TGTGCCAGCAGCCCCGGTGGGGATGGCTACACCTTC. The chain couples TRBV7-9 to TRBJ1-2, with D uncertain. Germline V lookup: CDR1 SEHNR, CDR2 FQNEAQ (reference sequence). Trimming took off 5 bases at V and 6 bases at J, with 10 bases between the two ends. The CDR3 is 12 amino acids.

The chain joins TRBV2 to TRBJ2-5, with D unclear. Germline V gene data show CDR1 as SNHLY and CDR2 as FYNNEI. The CDR3 extends over 12 amino acids. Between the trimmed V and J ends, which lost 11 bases and 1 base, there was a span of 11 bases. The CDR3 bases are TGTGCCGCTGCGGACCTCCAAGAGACCCAGTACTTC. Amino acids: CAAADLQETQYF.

This clone was detected only once. The chain carries TRBV7-9 and TRBJ1-2; 7 nucleotides line up with TRBD1. CDR3 length: 14 amino acids. CDR1 is SEHNR, CDR2 FQNEAQ, per germline (reference sequence). V shed 2 bases and J 4 bases; nucleotides not matched to a gene: 4. CDR3 in DNA: TGTGCCAGCAGCTTAACAGGGGTGATCTATGGCTACACCTTC. Protein product: CASSLTGVIYGYTF.

The chain combines TRBV19 with TRBJ1-5; D is undetermined. The CDR3 covers 16 residues. The germline V and J ends were trimmed by 9 bases and 3 bases, with 21 bases remaining between them. From germline, CDR1 is LNHDA and CDR2 SQIVND (reference sequence). In DNA, the CDR3 is TGTGCCAGAATCCTCCTCCGGGAACCGGACAATCAGCCCCAGCATTTT. This codes for CARILLREPDNQPQHF.

The rearrangement joins TRBV5-4 to TRBJ1-2, with 7 bases matching TRBD1. The CDR3 is made up of 16 amino acids. The germline V gene has CDR1 SGHNT and CDR2 YYREEE (reference sequence). V was clipped by 4 bases and J by 0 bases; unmatched bases: 9. CDR3 loop: CASSQLGDSPNYGYTF. CDR3 coding DNA: TGTGCCAGCAGCCAGCTCGGGGACAGCCCTAACTATGGCTACACCTTC.